This TCR beta chain appears in the sequencing data of a study of CD8 T cells in ankylosing spondylitis. Points from the study as a whole: CD8+ disease-linked clones were present at relatively low frequencies in blood. According to the report, clones linked to the disease were significantly enriched in matched synovial fluid samples taken from ankylosing spondylitis patients. A TCR beta motif of eight highly homologous variants appeared characteristic of ankylosing spondylitis blood.

A remark on this clonotype: Antigen specificity is unknown. A read error may account for a junction end that differs from germline.

Libraries of TCR beta came from quantitative 5'-RACE with molecular barcodes. Via MiXCR, TCRdb re-called the 5' RACE reads, giving one row per CDR3 protein. Of over 600,000 distinct CDR3 sequences listed, around a fifth are singletons. The CDR3 loop spans 14 amino acids. Germline CDR1 SEHNR, CDR2 FQNEAQ (reference sequence). The material sequenced was blood, either unsorted or a sorted T cell fraction (not recorded which). The source is a male donor with ankylosing spondylitis. This chain connects TRBV7-9 to TRBJ2-7, with 7 bases that match TRBD2. In DNA, the CDR3 is TGTGCCACCAGCGCTAGCGGCCAATTCCCCGAGCAGTACTTC. Translated: CATSASGQFPEQYF.